This T cell receptor beta chain was sequenced in a study of tumor and adjacent non-tumor tissue in lung cancer. Study background: Histology: 12 adenocarcinoma, a couple of squamous cell carcinoma, 1 small cell lung cancer. Patients were aged about 30 to 80, fewer than twelve men and roughly 5 women, stage I to III. Study conclusions and caveats: Tumor tissue had significantly higher TCR diversity than normal lung. Tumor repertoires had a smaller top 100 clone share than normal lung.

No cell sorting was done before RNA was extracted from the tissue. This CDR3 is 13 amino acids long. The germline CDR1 and CDR2 sequences are SNHLY and FYNNEI. Concerning this clonotype: The antigen is undetermined. A much larger clonotype is one base distant, so this may be a read error.

Three rounds of nested PCR, following a modified ARM-PCR protocol, produced the TCRbeta library. TCRdb recomputed calls from the multiplex PCR reads with MiXCR, one row per CDR3 protein. The sample has approximately 70,000 distinct CDR3 sequences; about 80% are singletons. Input material: lung tumor tissue. The chain couples TRBV2 to TRBJ2-1; D ambiguous. The clonotype was recovered from a man aged 60-69 years with non-small cell lung cancer. The CDR3 coding sequence is TGTGTCAGCAGTCTTGGGTTGGGCAATGAGCAGTTCTTC. Translated: CVSSLGLGNEQFF.